This T cell receptor (beta chain) was sequenced in a study of cytomegalovirus exposure and HLA in healthy donors. At the level of the study: Ancestry clustering placed around four fifths of approximately 420 genotyped donors in the Caucasian-associated cluster. The study's findings and limits: Most of the TCR beta V segments (in an earlier analysis) were productive either about 87% or about 30% of the time. A later analysis appeared to link common viral pathogens to several of the most significant clusters. A missense DCLRE1C variant was associated with V- and J-gene trimming of TCR beta chains in a later analysis, and an independent cohort replicated the association.

The CDR3 has 14 amino acids. The germline V gene has CDR1 SNHLY and CDR2 FYNNEI. Germline trimming cut 7 bases from V and 3 bases from J; bases unmatched to any gene: 5. As concerns this clone: Its antigen is unidentified.

It was with 60 Vbeta and 13 Jbeta primers that the PCR ran. Profiling relied on immunoSEQ multiplex PCR, and the TCRdb table lists in-frame clones only, not all of them. The repertoire holds more than 200,000 clones, with over 75% as singletons. The chain uses TRBV2 and TRBJ2-2; 7 bases fit TRBD1. This sequence was found in a human donor in good health. Sequencing was done on a sample of PBMCs. DNA for the CDR3: TGTGCCAGCACCATTGACAGGGACACCGGGGAGCTGTTTTTT. It encodes CASTIDRDTGELFF.